What follows are 4 T cell receptor beta chains derived from one specimen sequenced in a study of vaccination effects on CD4 cells after COVID-19. Produced via immunoSEQ multiplex PCR; TCRdb's table is partial and in-frame only. The repertoire holds about 81,000 clones, under 80% seen once, with approximately 1% in the top ten. No antigen has been assigned to these receptors. The ViraFEST assay expanded antigen-specific CD4+ T cells with viral peptide pools before sequencing. It was after roughly 11 days of culture that CD4+ T cells were isolated. Participants received two doses of either the BNT162b2 or mRNA-1273 vaccine. This specimen consisted of CD4+ T cells from PBMCs cultured with HCoV-OC43 spike peptides, obtained after COVID-19 vaccination. The sample's subset: HCoV-OC43 spike overlapping peptide pool stimulation. Receptor source: a human donor who received a COVID-19 vaccine.

The chain couples TRBV28 to TRBJ1-2, with a weak D call TRBD1 (6 bases). Germline lookup yields CDR1 MDHEN and CDR2 SYDVKM. The CDR3 spans 15 residues. V dropped 6 bases and J dropped 4 bases, with 18 bases sitting between them. CDR3 in amino acids: CASSFSRGVGYGYTF. The CDR3 region has the DNA TGTGCCAGCAGCTTCAGCAGGGGTGTCGGCTATGGCTACACCTTC.

This clone appeared once. V and J are TRBV29-1 and TRBJ1-1; no clear D gene. The CDR3 extends over 13 amino acids. Germline V gene lookup returns CDR1 SQVTM and CDR2 ANQGSEA. Trimming shortened V by 3 bases and J by 1 base, and 9 bases separated the two germline ends. CDR3 nucleotides: TGCAGCGTTGAGGGTGGTACGAACACTGAAGCTTTCTTT. Amino acids: CSVEGGTNTEAFF.

The sample holds a few counts of this clone. The CDR3 sequence is CSVGVSGGENNEQFF. The CDR3 nucleotides are TGCAGCGTTGGGGTTAGCGGGGGGGAGAACAATGAGCAGTTCTTC. V usage is TRBV29-1 and J usage is TRBJ2-1, with 11 bases fitting TRBD2. From germline, CDR1 is SQVTM and CDR2 ANQGSEA. The junction had 7 bases not matched to a gene; V was cut back by 4 bases and J by 5 bases. The CDR3 sequence is 15 residues long.

The CDR3 nucleotides read TGTGCCAGCAGCTTAGTGGGGCAGCTCAACACTGAAGCTTTCTTT. Its protein product is CASSLVGQLNTEAFF. The chain has TRBV7-8 and TRBJ1-1; possibly TRBD1 for D (5 bases). There are 15 residues in the CDR3. The germline gives CDR1 SGHVS, CDR2 FQNEAQ. V lost 1 base, J lost 2 bases, and 11 bases lay in between.